The 24 T cell receptor beta chains listed next were all sequenced from one sample in a study of OX40 agonist ivuxolimab in advanced cancers. The protocol was immunoSEQ multiplex PCR, while the TCRdb copy is restricted to in-frame clones and leaves out a portion. The sample includes approximately 80,000 clones, around 94% of them seen just once. The source was CD4+ or CD8+ T cells sorted from blood, collected in a trial of the OX40 agonist ivuxolimab. Source of these receptors: an adult with an advanced solid tumor such as melanoma, head and neck, liver or kidney cancer.

On this clone itself: At one boundary the junction diverges from the germline segment, which might be a read error. The same CDR3 can be traced to other DNA sequences in this sample. The chain links TRBV9 to TRBJ1-2; D is possibly TRBD1 (5 bases). The CDR3 consists of 15 residues. Germline loops: CDR1 SGDLS, CDR2 YYNGEE. CDR3 loop: CASSPSSGEGVGYTF. The CDR3 DNA reads TGTGCCAGCAGCCCTTCCTCCGGAGAAGGGGTTGGCTATACCTTC.

The chain carries TRBV27 and TRBJ1-2; 12 bases agree with TRBD1. Germline CDR1 MNHEY, CDR2 SMNVEV (reference sequence). The V and J ends lost 3 bases and 8 bases, in that order; junction bases with no gene match: 7. The CDR3 covers 15 residues. The DNA for the CDR3 is TGTGCCAGCAGTTTCGGGACAGGGGGCTTTGGCGGCTACACCTTC. Translating it yields CASSFGTGGFGGYTF.

The rearrangement joins TRBV7-9 to TRBJ1-4; 7 positions agree with TRBD1. V gave up 5 bases and J gave up 0 bases; unmatched junction bases: 9. Germline CDR1 and CDR2: SEHNR and FQNEAQ (reference sequence). The length of the CDR3 is 17 residues. CDR3 coding DNA: TGTGCCAGCAGCGGGGGGGACAGCCTGACAACTAATGAAAAACTGTTTTTT. As protein: CASSGGDSLTTNEKLFF.

The chain recombines TRBV30 with TRBJ2-5, with 11 bases aligning to TRBD1. V lost 3 bases and J lost 5; bases outside the gene matches: 8. The CDR3 is 15 amino acids. Germline values: CDR1 GTSNPN, CDR2 SVGIG (reference sequence). This CDR3 is CAWSMRTGGWETQYF. CDR3 DNA: TGTGCCTGGAGCATGAGGACAGGGGGCTGGGAGACCCAGTACTTC.

The chain recombines TRBV25-1 with TRBJ1-1, with 10 bases identical to TRBD1. The CDR3 has 15 amino acids. The junction had 3 bases not matched to a gene; V was cut back by 3 bases and J by 2 bases. CDR1 is MGHDK, CDR2 SYGVNS, per germline. CDR3 nucleotides: TGTGCCAGCAGTGAGGACAGGGGGACTAACACTGAAGCTTTCTTT. Its protein product is CASSEDRGTNTEAFF.

The J gene is TRBJ1-3, the V gene TRBV27, with D hard to call. Germline V gene lookup returns CDR1 MNHEY and CDR2 SMNVEV (reference sequence). V was trimmed by 5 bases and J by 2 bases, leaving 10 bases between them. This CDR3 has 14 amino acids. CDR3 DNA sequence: TGTGCCAGCAGTCCACGGGAGGCTGGAAACACCATATATTTT. Its translation is CASSPREAGNTIYF.

V is TRBV11-2 and J is TRBJ2-3; no clear D. The CDR3 extends over 14 amino acids. Trimming shortened V by 2 bases and J by 2 bases, and 8 bases separated the two germline ends. Germline-derived CDR1 and CDR2 are SGHAT and FQNNGV. CDR3 DNA sequence: TGTGCCAGCAGCTTAATGTCAGACACAGATACGCAGTATTTT. Translating gives CASSLMSDTDTQYF.

This chain connects TRBV6-6 to TRBJ2-7; D might be TRBD1 or TRBD2, each matching 5 bases. The CDR3 is 13 amino acids. Germline CDR1 is MNHNY and CDR2 is SVGAGI (reference sequence). Trimming removed 2 bases from V and 7 bases from J, with 12 bases in between. The CDR3 reads CASSYSGGWEQYF. DNA for the CDR3: TGTGCCAGCAGTTACAGTGGGGGATGGGAGCAGTACTTC.

The chain joins TRBV28 to TRBJ2-2, with TRBD2 as a possible D gene (6 bases). Trimming stripped 6 bases from V and 4 bases from J, with 12 bases between. This CDR3 is built from 14 residues. CDR1 and CDR2 from the germline V gene are MDHEN and SYDVKM. CDR3 region: CASSPGLTTGELFF. The CDR3 nucleotides read TGTGCCAGCAGCCCGGGACTCACCACCGGGGAGCTGTTTTTT.

The chain couples TRBV2 to TRBJ2-2; D not certain. The CDR3 spans 13 residues. Trimming removed 7 bases from V and 1 base from J, with 7 bases in between. Germline V gene lookup returns CDR1 SNHLY and CDR2 FYNNEI. Here the CDR3 DNA reads TGTGCCAGCAAGCACATGAACACCGGGGAGCTGTTTTTT. It codes for CASKHMNTGELFF.

The chain joins TRBV4-1 to TRBJ1-5; the D is unclear. Germline V gene sequence: CDR1 MGHRA, CDR2 YSYEKL. The CDR3 runs 16 residues. V was cut by 1 base and J by 3 bases, with 13 bases left in between. The CDR3 DNA reads as TGCGCCAGCAGCCAAGTGGCGGGCCAGCTCAATCAGCCCCAGCATTTT. It codes for CASSQVAGQLNQPQHF.

The chain recombines TRBV4-2 with TRBJ2-1, with unresolved D. V dropped 3 bases and J dropped 0 bases, with 12 bases sitting between them. The CDR3 runs 16 residues. Germline V gene lookup returns CDR1 LGHNA and CDR2 YNFKEQ. Here the CDR3 reads CASSHNERVSYNEQFF. CDR3 coding DNA: TGTGCCAGCAGCCATAACGAGCGTGTCTCCTACAATGAGCAGTTCTTC.

Notes on this clone: Other DNA sequences in the sample encode the same CDR3. The gene calls are TRBV7-9 and TRBJ1-1; D not resolved. Germline V gives CDR1 SEHNR, CDR2 FQNEAQ (reference sequence). Trimming took 0 bases from V and 5 from J, leaving 4 bases between them. The length of the CDR3 is 12 residues. DNA for the CDR3: TGTGCCAGCAGCTTAGCGGGTACTGAAGCTTTCTTT. This codes for CASSLAGTEAFF.

CDR3 DNA sequence: TGTGCCAGCAGTGAGTGGGGAGACTATAATTCACCCCTCCACTTT. Translation gives CASSEWGDYNSPLHF. V gene TRBV6-4 combines with J gene TRBJ1-6; the D is unclear. CDR1 and CDR2 (germline): MRHNA, SNTAGT. Deletions cut 3 bases from V and 3 bases from J, with 9 bases between. This CDR3 spans 15 amino acids.

This clone has only one observation. The chain has TRBV9 and TRBJ2-6; no clear D gene. V was pared by 0 bases and J by 3 bases, with 13 bases between. CDR3 length: 17 amino acids. The germline CDR1 and CDR2 sequences are SGDLS and YYNGEE. Here the CDR3 DNA reads TGTGCCAGCAGCGTAGTTATAGGATACAGTGGGGCCAACGTCCTGACTTTC. Translated, it gives CASSVVIGYSGANVLTF.

Here the CDR3 reads CASSQENGAGYTF. CDR3 bases: TGCGCCAGCAGCCAAGAGAATGGGGCTGGCTACACCTTC. This chain joins TRBV4-1 and TRBJ1-2; D possibly corresponds to TRBD1 (5 bases). The CDR3 has 13 residues. Trimming shortened V by 0 bases and J by 7 bases, and 9 bases separated the two germline ends. Looked up from germline, CDR1 is MGHRA and CDR2 is YSYEKL.

The CDR3 sequence: CASSWAAQETQYF. The DNA for the CDR3 is TGCGCCAGCAGCTGGGCAGCACAAGAGACCCAGTACTTC. The gene calls are TRBV4-1 and TRBJ2-5; D not resolved. The CDR3 loop spans 13 amino acids. Germline V gene sequence: CDR1 MGHRA, CDR2 YSYEKL. Trimming stripped 5 bases from V and 2 bases from J, with 9 bases between.

This clone was detected a few times. The V and J genes are TRBV7-3 and TRBJ1-6, with D perhaps TRBD1 (5 bases). Germline CDR1 reads SGHTA; CDR2 reads FQGTGA. The CDR3 contains 14 residues. Trimming pared 2 bases from V and 7 bases from J, leaving 9 bases between. The CDR3 DNA sequence: TGTGCCAGCAGCTTAGTGGGGGGGAATTCACCCCTCCACTTT. Translated: CASSLVGGNSPLHF.

The chain is built from TRBV18 and TRBJ2-1, with D unclear. The CDR3 is 14 residues long. Germline V gene sequence: CDR1 KGHSH, CDR2 LQKENI. V was cut by 8 bases and J by 0 bases, with 11 bases left in between. The CDR3 DNA follows: TGTGCCAGCCAGGATATACGCTCCTACAATGAGCAGTTCTTC. Its translation: CASQDIRSYNEQFF.

The chain is built from TRBV11-2 and TRBJ2-1; D ambiguous. With 5 bases removed from V and 4 bases from J, the gap between germline ends came to 9 bases. CDR1 and CDR2 (germline): SGHAT, FQNNGV. The CDR3 runs to 13 residues. CDR3 nucleotide sequence: TGTGCCAGCAGCATGGCCGGTTACAATGAGCAGTTCTTC. It yields the protein CASSMAGYNEQFF.

The rearrangement links TRBV5-5 to TRBJ2-1; D uncertain. Per the germline V gene, CDR1 is SGHKS and CDR2 is YYEKEE (reference sequence). The CDR3 has 13 amino acids. Between the trimmed V and J ends, which lost 4 bases and 4 bases, there was a span of 9 bases. The CDR3 nucleotides are TGTGCCAGCAGCCAATGGCCGTACAATGAGCAGTTCTTC. Protein: CASSQWPYNEQFF.

The chain has TRBV9 and TRBJ2-2; D tentatively reads TRBD1 or TRBD2 (5 bases each). The CDR3 is made up of 16 amino acids. From germline, CDR1 is SGDLS and CDR2 YYNGEE. Trimming pared 3 bases from V and 9 bases from J, leaving 21 bases between. CDR3 DNA: TGTGCCAGCAGCGCCCCCAGGGACGTGCAGGGAAGGGAGCTGTTTTTT. This gives the protein CASSAPRDVQGRELFF.

V and J are TRBV27 and TRBJ2-1, with 7 nucleotides matching TRBD2. The J segment lost 4 bases and the V segment lost 3 bases, leaving 3 bases of the junction unmatched. CDR3 length equals 14 residues. The V gene's germline CDR1 is MNHEY and CDR2 SMNVEV (reference sequence). This CDR3 is CASSFGGSYNEQFF. In DNA form, the CDR3 reads TGTGCCAGCAGTTTCGGGGGGTCGTACAATGAGCAGTTCTTC.

V is TRBV30 and J is TRBJ2-1, with D perhaps being TRBD1 or TRBD2 (6 bases each). V was pared by 0 bases and J by 10 bases, with 13 bases between. The CDR3 consists of 13 residues. The germline V gene encodes CDR1 GTSNPN and CDR2 SVGIG (reference sequence). The CDR3 DNA is TGTGCCTGGAGTGTACCTCCCGGGGGCGAGCAGTTCTTC. As protein: CAWSVPPGGEQFF.